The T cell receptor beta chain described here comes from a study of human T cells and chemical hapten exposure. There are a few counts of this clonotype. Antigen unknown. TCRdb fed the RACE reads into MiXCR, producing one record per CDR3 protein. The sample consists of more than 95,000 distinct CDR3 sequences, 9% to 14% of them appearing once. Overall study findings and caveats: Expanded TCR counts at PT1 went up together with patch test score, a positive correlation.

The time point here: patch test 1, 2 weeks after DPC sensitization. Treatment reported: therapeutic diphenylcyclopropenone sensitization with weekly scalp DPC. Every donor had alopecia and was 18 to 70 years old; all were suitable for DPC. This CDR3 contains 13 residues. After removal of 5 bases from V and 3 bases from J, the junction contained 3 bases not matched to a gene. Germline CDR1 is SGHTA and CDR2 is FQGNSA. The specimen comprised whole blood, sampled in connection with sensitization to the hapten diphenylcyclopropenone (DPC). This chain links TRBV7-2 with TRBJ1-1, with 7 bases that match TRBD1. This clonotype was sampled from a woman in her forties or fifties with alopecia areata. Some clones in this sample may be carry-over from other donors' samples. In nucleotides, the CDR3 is TGTGCCAGCAGCCAGGGGACAGACACTGAAGCTTTCTTT. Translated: CASSQGTDTEAFF.